This TCR beta chain was documented in a study of blood T cell repertoires in COVID-19. Across the whole study: The analysed material was cDNA or gDNA that came from T cells, B-cell-depleted T cells, or PBMCs.

V lost 6 bases and J 6 bases, leaving 11 bases between the germline ends. Germline values: CDR1 MNHNY, CDR2 SVGAGI (reference sequence). The CDR3 contains 12 residues. Clones were sequenced by immunoSEQ multiplex PCR, and TCRdb holds only the in-frame ones, with some missing. This table has 70,000 or so clones, around 86% appearing once. Sequenced material: peripheral blood. The receptor was isolated from a woman between 18 and 29 years old with acute or convalescent COVID-19. The chain carries TRBV6-6 and TRBJ1-1, with D unresolved. The DNA of the CDR3 is TGTGCCAGCAGCTACCTCGGGGCTGAAGCTTTCTTT. This translates into CASSYLGAEAFF.